This paragraph reports one TCR beta chain. The CDR3 is 12 residues long. Germline loops: CDR1 MDHEN, CDR2 SYDVKM. Deletions cut 2 bases from V and 8 bases from J, with 7 bases between. Some clones are missing from TCRdb's copy, which holds only in-frame ones; the method was immunoSEQ multiplex PCR. This table holds 400,000 to 450,000 clones, 90% found once. This sample was taken from a study of control samples from healthy donors and cancer patients. V is TRBV28 and J is TRBJ1-3; D gene unclear. The TCR was taken from a man aged 40-49 years with head and neck cancer. Sequencing used PBMCs. CDR3 loop: CASSLLTDTIYF. DNA of the CDR3: TGTGCCAGCAGTTTACTCACGGACACCATATATTTT.